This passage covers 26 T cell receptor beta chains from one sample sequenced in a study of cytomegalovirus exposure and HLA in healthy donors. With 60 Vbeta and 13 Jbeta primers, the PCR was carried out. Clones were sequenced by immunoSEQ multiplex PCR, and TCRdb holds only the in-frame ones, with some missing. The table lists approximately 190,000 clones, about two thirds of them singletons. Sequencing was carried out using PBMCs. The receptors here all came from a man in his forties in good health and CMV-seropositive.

CDR3 DNA sequence: TGTGCCAGCAGCCCCGGGGGGGTCCCAGAGCAGTTCTTC. Residues: CASSPGGVPEQFF. The chain is built from TRBV7-6 and TRBJ2-1; 8 bases are shared with TRBD2. Trimming cost V 5 bases and J 10 bases; bases outside gene matches: 7. Germline V gene data show CDR1 as SGHVS and CDR2 as FNYEAQ. The CDR3 totals 13 residues. Full variable domain (rest looked up from reference TRBV7-6 and TRBJ2-1): GAGVSQSPRYKVTKRGQDVALRCDPISGHVSLYWYRQALGQGPEFLTYFNYEAQQDKSGLPNDRFSAERPEGSISTLTIQRTEQRDSAMYRCASSPGGVPEQFFGPGTRLTVL.

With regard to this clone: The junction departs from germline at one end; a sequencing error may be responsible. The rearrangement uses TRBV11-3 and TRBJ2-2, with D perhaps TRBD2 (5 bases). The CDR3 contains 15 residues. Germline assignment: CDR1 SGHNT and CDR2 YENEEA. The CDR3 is CANSFEGYNTGELFF. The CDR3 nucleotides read TGTGCCAACAGCTTCGAGGGATATAACACCGGGGAGCTGTTTTTT.

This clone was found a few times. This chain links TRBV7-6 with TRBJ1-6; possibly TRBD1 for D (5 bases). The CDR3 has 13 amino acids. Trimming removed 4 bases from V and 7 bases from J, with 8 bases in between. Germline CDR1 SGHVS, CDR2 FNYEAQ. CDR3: CASSSRQNSPLHF. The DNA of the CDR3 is TGTGCCAGCAGCTCCCGACAGAATTCACCCCTCCACTTT.

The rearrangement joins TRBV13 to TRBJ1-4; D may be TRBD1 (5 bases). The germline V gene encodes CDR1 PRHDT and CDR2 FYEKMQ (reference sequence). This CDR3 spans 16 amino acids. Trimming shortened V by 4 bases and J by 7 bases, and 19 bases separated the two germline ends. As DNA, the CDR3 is TGTGCCAGCAGCTCCTCCCAGGGTGTTCGTGGTGAAAAACTGTTTTTT. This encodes CASSSSQGVRGEKLFF.

In nucleotides, the CDR3 is TGTGCCAGCAGCTTTCGAGATGGCTACACCTTC. The encoded protein is CASSFRDGYTF. The genes are TRBV5-5 and TRBJ1-2; the D is unclear. CDR1 is SGHKS, CDR2 YYEKEE, per germline (reference sequence). Trimming left V 2 bases short and J 6 bases short, with 5 bases between. The CDR3 has 11 residues.

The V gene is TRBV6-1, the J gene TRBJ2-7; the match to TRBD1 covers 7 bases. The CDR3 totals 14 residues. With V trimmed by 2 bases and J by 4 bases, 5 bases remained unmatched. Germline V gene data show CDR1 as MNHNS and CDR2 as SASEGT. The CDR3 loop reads CASSELDRLYEQYF. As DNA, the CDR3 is TGTGCCAGCAGTGAACTGGACAGGCTTTACGAGCAGTACTTC.

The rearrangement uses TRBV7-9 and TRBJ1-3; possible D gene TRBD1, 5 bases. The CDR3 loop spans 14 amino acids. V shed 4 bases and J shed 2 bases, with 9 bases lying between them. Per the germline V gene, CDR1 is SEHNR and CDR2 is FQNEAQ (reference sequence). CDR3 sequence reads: CASSSRDPGNTIYF. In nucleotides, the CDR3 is TGTGCCAGCAGCTCCAGGGATCCTGGAAACACCATATATTTT.

The DNA for the CDR3 is TGTGCCAGCAGCCAAGAACAGGGGCTTTCTAATGAAAAACTGTTTTTT. Encoded protein: CASSQEQGLSNEKLFF. J is TRBJ1-4 and V is TRBV4-2; TRBD1 agrees at 7 bases. CDR1 and CDR2 (germline): LGHNA, YNFKEQ. Unmatched junction bases numbered 4, after V lost 0 bases and J lost 3 bases. This CDR3 comprises 16 residues.

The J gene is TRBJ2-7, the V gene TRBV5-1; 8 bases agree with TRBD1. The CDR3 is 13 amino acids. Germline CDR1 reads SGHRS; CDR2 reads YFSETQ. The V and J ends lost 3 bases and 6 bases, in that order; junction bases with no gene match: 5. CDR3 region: CASSSFTGGEQYF. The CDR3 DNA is TGCGCCAGCAGCTCGTTCACAGGGGGCGAGCAGTACTTC.

Here the CDR3 DNA reads TGTGCCAGTATCTCCCCGGGACAAAGGGATGAAGCTTTCTTT. This sequence encodes CASISPGQRDEAFF. V usage is TRBV19 and J usage is TRBJ1-1; D is perhaps TRBD1 (6 bases). The germline gives CDR1 LNHDA, CDR2 SQIVND (reference sequence). The V end lost 7 bases, the J end lost 7 bases, and 19 bases lay between the germline ends. There are 14 residues in the CDR3.

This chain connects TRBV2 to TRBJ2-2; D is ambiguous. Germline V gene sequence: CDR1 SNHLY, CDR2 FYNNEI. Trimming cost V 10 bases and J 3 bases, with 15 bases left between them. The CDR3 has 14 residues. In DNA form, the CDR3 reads TGTGCCATCCACCACCTCAGTGACACCGGGGAGCTGTTTTTT. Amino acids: CAIHHLSDTGELFF.

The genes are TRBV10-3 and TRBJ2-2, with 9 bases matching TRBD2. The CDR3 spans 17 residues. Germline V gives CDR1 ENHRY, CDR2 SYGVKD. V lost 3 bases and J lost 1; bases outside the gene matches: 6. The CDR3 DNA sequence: TGTGCCATCAGTGAATCTTATAGCGGGGGGAACACCGGGGAGCTGTTTTTT. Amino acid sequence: CAISESYSGGNTGELFF.

In DNA form, the CDR3 reads TGTGCCAGCAGGGCACAGGGGGCTATTAACACCATATATTTT. Its protein product is CASRAQGAINTIYF. The chain uses TRBV6-5 and TRBJ1-3, with 9 bases that match TRBD1. The CDR3 has 14 amino acids. Germline V gene lookup returns CDR1 MNHEY and CDR2 SVGAGI. Unmatched junction bases numbered 7, after V lost 6 bases and J lost 7 bases.

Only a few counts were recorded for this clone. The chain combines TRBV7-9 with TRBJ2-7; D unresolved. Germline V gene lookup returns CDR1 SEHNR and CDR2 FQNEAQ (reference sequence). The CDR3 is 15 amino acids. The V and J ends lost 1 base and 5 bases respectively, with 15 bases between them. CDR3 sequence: CASSLGPGGVDEQYF. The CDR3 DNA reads TGTGCCAGCAGCTTAGGCCCGGGTGGAGTTGACGAGCAGTACTTC.

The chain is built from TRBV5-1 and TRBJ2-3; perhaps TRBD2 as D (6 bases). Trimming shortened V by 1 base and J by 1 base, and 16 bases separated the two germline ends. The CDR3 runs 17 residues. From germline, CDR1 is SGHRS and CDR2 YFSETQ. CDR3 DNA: TGCGCCAGCAGCTTGCAACCAGGCGGAGGGGGCACAGATACGCAGTATTTT. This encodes CASSLQPGGGGTDTQYF.

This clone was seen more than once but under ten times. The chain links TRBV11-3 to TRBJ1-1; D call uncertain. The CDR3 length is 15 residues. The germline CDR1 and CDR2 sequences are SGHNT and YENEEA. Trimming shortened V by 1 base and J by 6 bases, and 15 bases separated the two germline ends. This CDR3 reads CASSLGGGSVAEAFF. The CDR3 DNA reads TGTGCCAGCAGCTTAGGAGGAGGGTCCGTCGCTGAAGCTTTCTTT.

CDR3 sequence reads: CASSTAGRMNTEAFF. The CDR3 coding sequence is TGTGCCAGCTCCACCGCAGGGCGGATGAACACTGAAGCTTTCTTT. V usage is TRBV18 and J usage is TRBJ1-1; perhaps TRBD1 as D (5 bases). Germline CDR1 KGHSH, CDR2 LQKENI. The CDR3 sequence is 15 residues long. V lost 6 bases and J lost 0, with 14 bases in between.

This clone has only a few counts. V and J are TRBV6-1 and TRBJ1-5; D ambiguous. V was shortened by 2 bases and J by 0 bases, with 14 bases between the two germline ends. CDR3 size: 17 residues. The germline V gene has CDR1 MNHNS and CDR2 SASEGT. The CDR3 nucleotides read TGTGCCAGCAGTGAAATCCACAGAGCTTATAGCAATCAGCCCCAGCATTTT. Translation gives CASSEIHRAYSNQPQHF.

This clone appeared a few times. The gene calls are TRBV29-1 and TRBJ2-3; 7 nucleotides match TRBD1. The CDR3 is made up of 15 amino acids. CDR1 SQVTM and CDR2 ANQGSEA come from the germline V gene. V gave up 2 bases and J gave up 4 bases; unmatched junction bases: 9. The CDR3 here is CSVERTGEGADTQYF. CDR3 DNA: TGCAGCGTTGAACGTACAGGGGAAGGAGCAGATACGCAGTATTTT.

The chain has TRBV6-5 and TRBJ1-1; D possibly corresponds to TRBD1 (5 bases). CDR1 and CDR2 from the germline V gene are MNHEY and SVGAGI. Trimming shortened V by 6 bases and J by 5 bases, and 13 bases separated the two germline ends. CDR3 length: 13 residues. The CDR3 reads CASRSQGFTEAFF. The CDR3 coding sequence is TGTGCCAGCAGGTCTCAGGGATTTACTGAAGCTTTCTTT.

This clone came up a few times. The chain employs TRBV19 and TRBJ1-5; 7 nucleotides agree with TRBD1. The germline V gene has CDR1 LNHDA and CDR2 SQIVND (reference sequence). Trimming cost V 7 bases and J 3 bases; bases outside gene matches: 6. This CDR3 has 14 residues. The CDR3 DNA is TGTGCCAGTACCGATGGACAGGCCAATCAGCCCCAGCATTTT. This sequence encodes CASTDGQANQPQHF.

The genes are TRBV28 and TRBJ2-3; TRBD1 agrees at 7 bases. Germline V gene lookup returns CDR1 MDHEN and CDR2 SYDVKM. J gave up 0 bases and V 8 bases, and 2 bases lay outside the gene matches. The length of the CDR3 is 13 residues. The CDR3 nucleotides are TGTGCCAGCGGGACAGAAAGCACAGATACGCAGTATTTT. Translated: CASGTESTDTQYF.

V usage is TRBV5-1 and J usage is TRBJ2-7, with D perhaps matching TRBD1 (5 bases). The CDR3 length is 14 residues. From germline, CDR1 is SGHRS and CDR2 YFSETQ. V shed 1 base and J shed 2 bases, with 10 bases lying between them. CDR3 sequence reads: CASSLRQGPYEQYF. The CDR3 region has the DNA TGCGCCAGCAGCTTGCGCCAGGGCCCCTACGAGCAGTACTTC.

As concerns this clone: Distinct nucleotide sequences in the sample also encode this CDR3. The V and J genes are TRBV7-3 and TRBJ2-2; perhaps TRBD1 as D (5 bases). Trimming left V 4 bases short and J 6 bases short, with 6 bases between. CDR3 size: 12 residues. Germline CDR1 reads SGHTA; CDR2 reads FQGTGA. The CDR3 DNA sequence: TGTGCCAGCAGCTCAGGGTCCGGGGAGCTGTTTTTT. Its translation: CASSSGSGELFF.

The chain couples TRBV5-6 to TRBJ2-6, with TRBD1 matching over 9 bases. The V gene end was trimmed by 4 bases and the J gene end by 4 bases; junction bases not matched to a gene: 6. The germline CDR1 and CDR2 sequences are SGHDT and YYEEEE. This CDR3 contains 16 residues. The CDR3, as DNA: TGTGCCAGCAGCGGGAGGACAGGGGCCGGGGCCAACGTCCTGACTTTC. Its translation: CASSGRTGAGANVLTF.

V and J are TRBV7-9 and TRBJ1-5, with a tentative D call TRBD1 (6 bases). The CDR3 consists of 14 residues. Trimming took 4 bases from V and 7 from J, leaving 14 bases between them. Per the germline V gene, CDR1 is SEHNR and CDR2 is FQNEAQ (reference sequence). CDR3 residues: CASSYTGSRQPQHF. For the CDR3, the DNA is TGTGCCAGCAGCTATACAGGGTCCCGCCAGCCCCAGCATTTT.